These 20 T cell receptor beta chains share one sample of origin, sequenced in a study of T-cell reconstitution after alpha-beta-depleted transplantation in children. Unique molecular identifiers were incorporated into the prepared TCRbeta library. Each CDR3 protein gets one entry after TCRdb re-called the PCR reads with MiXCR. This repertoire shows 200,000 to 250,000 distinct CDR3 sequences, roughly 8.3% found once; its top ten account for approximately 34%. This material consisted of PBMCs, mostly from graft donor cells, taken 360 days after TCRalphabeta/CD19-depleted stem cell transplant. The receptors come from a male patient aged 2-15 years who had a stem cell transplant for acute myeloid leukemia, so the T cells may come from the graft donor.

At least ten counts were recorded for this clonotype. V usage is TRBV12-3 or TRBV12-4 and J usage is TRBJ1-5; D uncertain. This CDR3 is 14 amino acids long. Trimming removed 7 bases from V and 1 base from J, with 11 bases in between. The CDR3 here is CASTTQVSNQPQHF. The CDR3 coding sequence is TGTGCCAGCACCACCCAGGTCAGCAATCAGCCCCAGCATTTT.

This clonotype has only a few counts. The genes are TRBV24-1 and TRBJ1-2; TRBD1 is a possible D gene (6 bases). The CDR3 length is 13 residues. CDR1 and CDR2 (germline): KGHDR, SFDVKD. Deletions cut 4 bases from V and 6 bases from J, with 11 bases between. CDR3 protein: CATSDSNRDGYTF. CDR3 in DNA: TGTGCCACCAGTGACTCCAACAGGGATGGCTACACCTTC.

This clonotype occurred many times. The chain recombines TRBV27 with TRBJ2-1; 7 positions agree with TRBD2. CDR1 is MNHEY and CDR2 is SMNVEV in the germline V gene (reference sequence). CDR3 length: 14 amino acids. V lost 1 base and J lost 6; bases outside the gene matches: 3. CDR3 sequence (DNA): TGTGCCAGCAGTTTATGGAGCGGGGCCAATGAGCAGTTCTTC. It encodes CASSLWSGANEQFF.

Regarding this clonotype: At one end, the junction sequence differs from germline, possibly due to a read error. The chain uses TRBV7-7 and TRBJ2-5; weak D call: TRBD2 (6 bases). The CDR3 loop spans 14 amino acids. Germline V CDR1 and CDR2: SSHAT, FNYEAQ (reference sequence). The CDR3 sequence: CASTSSAGSGTQYF. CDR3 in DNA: TGTGCTAGCACCTCTTCGGCGGGGTCGGGGACCCAGTACTTC.

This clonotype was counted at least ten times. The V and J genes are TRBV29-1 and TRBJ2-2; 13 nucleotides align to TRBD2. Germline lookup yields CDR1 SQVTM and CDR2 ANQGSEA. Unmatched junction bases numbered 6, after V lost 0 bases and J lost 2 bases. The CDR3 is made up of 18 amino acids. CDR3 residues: CSVEERLAGGRNTGELFF. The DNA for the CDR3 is TGCAGCGTTGAAGAGCGACTAGCGGGAGGCAGAAACACCGGGGAGCTGTTTTTT.

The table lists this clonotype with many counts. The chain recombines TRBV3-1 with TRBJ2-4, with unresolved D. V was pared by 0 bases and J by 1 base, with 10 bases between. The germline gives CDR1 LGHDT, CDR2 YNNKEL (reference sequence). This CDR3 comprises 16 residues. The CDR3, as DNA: TGTGCCAGCAGCCAAGATGGGCTTGGGGCCAAAAACATTCAGTACTTC. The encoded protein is CASSQDGLGAKNIQYF.

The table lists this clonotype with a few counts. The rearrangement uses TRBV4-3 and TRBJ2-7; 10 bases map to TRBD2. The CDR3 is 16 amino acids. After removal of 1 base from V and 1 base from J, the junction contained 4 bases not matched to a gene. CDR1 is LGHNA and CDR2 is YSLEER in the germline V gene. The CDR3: CASSQALAGVSYEQYF. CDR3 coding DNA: TGCGCCAGCAGCCAAGCCCTAGCGGGGGTGTCCTACGAGCAGTACTTC.

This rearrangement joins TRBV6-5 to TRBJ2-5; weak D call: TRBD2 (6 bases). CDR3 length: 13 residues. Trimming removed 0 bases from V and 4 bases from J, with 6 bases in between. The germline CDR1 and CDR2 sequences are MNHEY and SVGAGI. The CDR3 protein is CASSYSGGETQYF. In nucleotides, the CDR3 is TGTGCCAGCAGTTACTCGGGGGGAGAGACCCAGTACTTC.

This CDR3 reads CASTDGGLGTEAFF. The CDR3 DNA sequence: TGTGCCAGCACGGATGGGGGGTTGGGGACTGAAGCTTTCTTT. The J gene is TRBJ1-1, the V gene TRBV2; D is possibly TRBD1 (5 bases). Looked up from germline, CDR1 is SNHLY and CDR2 is FYNNEI. V lost 7 bases and J 5 bases, leaving 17 bases between the germline ends. The CDR3 has 14 residues.

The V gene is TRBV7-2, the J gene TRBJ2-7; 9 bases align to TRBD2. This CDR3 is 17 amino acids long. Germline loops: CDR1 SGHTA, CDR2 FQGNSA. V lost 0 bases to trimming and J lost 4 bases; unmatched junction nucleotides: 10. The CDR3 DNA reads TGTGCCAGCAGCTTAGCCCGAGGTAGCGGGAGAGGGTACGAGCAGTACTTC. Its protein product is CASSLARGSGRGYEQYF.

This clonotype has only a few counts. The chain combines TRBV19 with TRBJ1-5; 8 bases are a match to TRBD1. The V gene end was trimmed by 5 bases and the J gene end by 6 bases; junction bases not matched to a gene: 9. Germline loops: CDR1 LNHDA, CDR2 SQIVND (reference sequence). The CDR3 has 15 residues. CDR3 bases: TGTGCCAGTAGTGCAGGGGGCAGAGCGGGTCAGCCCCAGCATTTT. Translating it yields CASSAGGRAGQPQHF.

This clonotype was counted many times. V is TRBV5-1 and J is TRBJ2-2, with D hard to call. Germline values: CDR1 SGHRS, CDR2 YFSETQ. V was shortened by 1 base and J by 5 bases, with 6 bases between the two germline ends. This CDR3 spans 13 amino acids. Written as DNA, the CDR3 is TGCGCCAGCAGCTTGCAACAGACCGGGGAGCTGTTTTTT. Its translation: CASSLQQTGELFF.

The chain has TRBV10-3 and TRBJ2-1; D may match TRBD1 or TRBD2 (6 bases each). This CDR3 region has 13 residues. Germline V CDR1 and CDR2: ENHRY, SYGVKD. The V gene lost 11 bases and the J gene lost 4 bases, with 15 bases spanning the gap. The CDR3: CAVGGNFYNEQFF. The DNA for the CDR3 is TGTGCCGTAGGGGGGAATTTTTACAATGAGCAGTTCTTC.

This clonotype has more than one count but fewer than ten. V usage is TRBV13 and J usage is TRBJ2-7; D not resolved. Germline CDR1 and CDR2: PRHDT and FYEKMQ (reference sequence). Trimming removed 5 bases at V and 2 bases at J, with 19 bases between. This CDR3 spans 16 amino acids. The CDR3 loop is CASSRTPKAAAYEQYF. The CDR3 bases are TGTGCCAGCAGCCGAACCCCCAAAGCTGCCGCCTACGAGCAGTACTTC.

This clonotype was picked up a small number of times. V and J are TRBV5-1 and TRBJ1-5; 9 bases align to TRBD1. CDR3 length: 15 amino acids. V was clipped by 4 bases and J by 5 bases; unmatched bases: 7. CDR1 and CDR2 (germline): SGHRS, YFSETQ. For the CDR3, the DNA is TGCGCCAGCAGCCCGGGACAGGGTAGAGATCAGCCCCAGCATTTT. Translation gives CASSPGQGRDQPQHF. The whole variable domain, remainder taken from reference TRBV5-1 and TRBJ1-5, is KAGVTQTPRYLIKTRGQQVTLSCSPISGHRSVSWYQQTPGQGLQFLFEYFSETQRNKGNFPGRFSGRQFSNSRSEMNVSTLELGDSALYLCASSPGQGRDQPQHFGDGTRLSIL.

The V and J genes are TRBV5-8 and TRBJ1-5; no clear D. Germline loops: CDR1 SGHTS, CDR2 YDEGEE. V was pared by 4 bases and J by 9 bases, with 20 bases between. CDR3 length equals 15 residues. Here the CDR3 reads CASSPVQAGVMPQHF. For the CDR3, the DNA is TGTGCCAGCAGCCCCGTGCAGGCGGGTGTGATGCCCCAGCATTTT.

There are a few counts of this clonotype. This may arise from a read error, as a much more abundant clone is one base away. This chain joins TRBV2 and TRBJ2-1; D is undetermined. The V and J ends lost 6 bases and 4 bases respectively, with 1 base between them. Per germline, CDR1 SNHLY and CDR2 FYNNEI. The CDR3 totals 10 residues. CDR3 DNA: TGTGCCAGCAGATACAATGAGCAGTTCTTC. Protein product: CASRYNEQFF.

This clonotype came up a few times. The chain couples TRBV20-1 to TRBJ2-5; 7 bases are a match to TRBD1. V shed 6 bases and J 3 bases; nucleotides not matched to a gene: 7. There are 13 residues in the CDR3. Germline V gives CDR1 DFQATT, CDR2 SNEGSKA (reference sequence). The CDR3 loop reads CSAASGTEETQYF. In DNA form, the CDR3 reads TGCAGTGCCGCCTCCGGGACAGAAGAGACCCAGTACTTC.

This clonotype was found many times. The CDR3 spells CASKGLAGVQETQYF. The CDR3 bases are TGTGCCAGCAAAGGACTAGCGGGAGTCCAAGAGACCCAGTACTTC. The chain carries TRBV7-9 and TRBJ2-5; 13 positions agree with TRBD2. Trimming cost V 7 bases and J 1 base; bases outside gene matches: 3. In germline, CDR1 is SEHNR, CDR2 FQNEAQ (reference sequence). The CDR3 totals 15 residues.

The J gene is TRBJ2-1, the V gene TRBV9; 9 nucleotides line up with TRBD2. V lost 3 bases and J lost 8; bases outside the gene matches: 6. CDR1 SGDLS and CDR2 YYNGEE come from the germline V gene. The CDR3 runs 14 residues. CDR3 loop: CASSAGVAGDEQFF. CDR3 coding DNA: TGTGCCAGCAGCGCCGGGGTAGCGGGGGATGAGCAGTTCTTC.